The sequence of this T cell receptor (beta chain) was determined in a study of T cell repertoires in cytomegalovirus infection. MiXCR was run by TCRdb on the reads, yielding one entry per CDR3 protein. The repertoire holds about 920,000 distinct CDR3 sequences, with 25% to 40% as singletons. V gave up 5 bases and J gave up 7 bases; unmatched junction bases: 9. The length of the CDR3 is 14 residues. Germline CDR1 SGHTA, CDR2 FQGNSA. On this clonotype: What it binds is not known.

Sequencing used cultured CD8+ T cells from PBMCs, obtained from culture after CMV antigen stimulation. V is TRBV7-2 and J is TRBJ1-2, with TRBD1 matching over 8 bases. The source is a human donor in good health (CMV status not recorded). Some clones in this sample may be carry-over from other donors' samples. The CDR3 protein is CASSRWTGNRGYTF. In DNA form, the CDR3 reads TGTGCCAGCAGCCGCTGGACAGGGAATCGTGGCTACACCTTC. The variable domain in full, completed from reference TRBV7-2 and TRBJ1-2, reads GAGVSQSPSNKVTEKGKDVELRCDPISGHTALYWYRQSLGQGLEFLIYFQGNSAPDKSGLPSDRFSAERTGGSVSTLTIQRTQQEDSAVYLCASSRWTGNRGYTFGSGTRLTVV.